This T cell receptor beta chain was sequenced for a study of neurological immune-mediated disorders. Template-switch 5'RACE cDNA synthesis added a 10-nucleotide unique molecular identifier. TCRdb itself ran the 5' RACE reads through MiXCR, one entry per CDR3 protein. Altogether under 40,000 distinct CDR3 sequences are present, almost 7.5% being singletons, with the ten largest covering roughly 5.6%. Study results and caveats: Multiple sclerosis, the disease with the least TCR clonal expansion, fell below healthy controls, whereas HTLV-1-associated myelopathy showed the most.

The sample holds many counts of this clonotype. Antigen unknown. V gave up 11 bases and J gave up 0 bases; unmatched junction bases: 4. Germline CDR1 reads MDHEN; CDR2 reads SYDVKM. The CDR3 runs to 14 residues. The study used blood bank volunteers in Maryland, USA, as healthy controls. There were about a million CD4+ or CD8+ T cells used in the sorted libraries. The chain uses TRBV28 and TRBJ2-2; TRBD2 agrees at 9 bases. The sequence derives from a man in his forties or fifties in good health. Sequencing was performed on CD4+ T cells from blood. In DNA form, the CDR3 reads TGTGCCGCGGCGGGGGGGGCGAACACCGGGGAGCTGTTTTTT. It is translated as CAAAGGANTGELFF.